This T cell receptor beta chain emerged from a study of T cell responses to AZD1222 COVID-19 vaccine. A word on this clone: Its antigen is unidentified.

Trimming cost V 7 bases and J 1 base, with 11 bases left between them. Germline CDR1 SGHDT, CDR2 YYEEEE. The CDR3 extends over 13 amino acids. Study results and limitations: The peak T cell response came first, and repertoires were sampled only after it. Mapped onto spike, vaccine-associated CD4 TCRs spanned it and were dominant at 160-218 and 743-854. Donors, mostly white British, included more females; clonal diversity was possibly underestimated.

The protocol was immunoSEQ multiplex PCR, while the TCRdb copy is restricted to in-frame clones and leaves out a portion. The profile shows over 45,000 clones, roughly 85% of them singletons. This TCR derives from an adult in good health. Sequenced material: peripheral blood, taken on day 0 of AZD1222 vaccination. J is TRBJ1-1 and V is TRBV5-6; D remains unclear. The CDR3, as DNA: TGTGCCAGCCTCATCCAGTGGAACACTGAAGCTTTCTTT. Translated: CASLIQWNTEAFF.